This TCR beta chain came from a study of blood T cell repertoires in COVID-19. Background on the study: Whether acute or convalescent, the COVID-19 samples came from the United States, Italy and Spain.

Participants, 18 to 89 years old, spanned 24 US areas. Membership in each cohort depended on participant-reported clinical history. From germline, CDR1 is SGHVS and CDR2 FQNEAQ. The CDR3 is 14 amino acids. The V end lost 0 bases, the J end lost 0 bases, and 6 bases lay between the germline ends. Using immunoSEQ multiplex PCR, the repertoire was profiled, and TCRdb retains in-frame clones only, with some absent. The table has a few hundred thousand clones, around 89% seen once. Sequencing was done on a sample of PBMCs or T cells enriched from blood (not recorded which). The sequence was obtained from a man aged 25-40 years who had recovered from COVID-19. The V gene is TRBV7-8, the J gene TRBJ2-7, with D unresolved. DNA for the CDR3: TGTGCCAGCAGCTTAGCAATACTCTCCTACGAGCAGTACTTC. This sequence encodes CASSLAILSYEQYF.